The entry below gives a single T cell receptor beta chain sequence along with its context. Its matching antigen is unknown. TCRdb redid the calling of the 5' RACE reads with MiXCR, one entry per CDR3 protein. The sample carries hundreds of thousands of distinct CDR3 sequences, around 21% recorded once. This sample stems from a study of T-cell memory formation after mild COVID-19. Study overall: In these data, TCR clusters were largely donor specific. General study findings and limits: That cross-reactive memory joined was suggested by some responding clones appearing in pre-infection memory.

Deletions cut 7 bases from V and 3 bases from J, with 22 bases between. Germline values: CDR1 GTSNPN, CDR2 SVGIG (reference sequence). CDR3 length: 17 amino acids. Sequencing was done on a sample of PBMCs or a T cell subset sorted from them (not recorded which). The receptor's source is an adult woman who had mild COVID-19 (a few samples of this study predate the infection). Cell type and time point are not known. The V gene is TRBV30, the J gene TRBJ2-6, with D possibly called TRBD1 or TRBD2 (5 bases each). The CDR3 DNA is TGTGCCTACCGGGGCCTCGGTTTCGCGGATGGGGCCAACGTCCTGACTTTC. Protein product: CAYRGLGFADGANVLTF.